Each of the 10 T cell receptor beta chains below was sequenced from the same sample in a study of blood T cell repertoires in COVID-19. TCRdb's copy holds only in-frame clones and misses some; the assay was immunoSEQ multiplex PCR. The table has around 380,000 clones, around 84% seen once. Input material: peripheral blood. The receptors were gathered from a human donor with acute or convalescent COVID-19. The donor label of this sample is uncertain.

The CDR3 DNA sequence: TGTGCCAGCAGCTTGGGGGCAGAACAAGCTTTCTTT. Its protein is CASSLGAEQAFF. The J gene is TRBJ1-1, the V gene TRBV5-5; no clear D gene. The CDR3 contains 12 residues. Per the germline V gene, CDR1 is SGHKS and CDR2 is YYEKEE (reference sequence). V gave up 0 bases and J gave up 9 bases, with 9 bases separating them.

This CDR3 is CASSQETGPGANVLTF. The CDR3, as DNA: TGTGCCAGCAGCCAAGAGACAGGGCCTGGGGCCAACGTCCTGACTTTC. The gene calls are TRBV4-2 and TRBJ2-6; 7 bases map to TRBD1. J gave up 2 bases and V 0 bases, and 1 base lay outside the gene matches. Germline loops: CDR1 LGHNA, CDR2 YNFKEQ. This CDR3 is 16 amino acids long.

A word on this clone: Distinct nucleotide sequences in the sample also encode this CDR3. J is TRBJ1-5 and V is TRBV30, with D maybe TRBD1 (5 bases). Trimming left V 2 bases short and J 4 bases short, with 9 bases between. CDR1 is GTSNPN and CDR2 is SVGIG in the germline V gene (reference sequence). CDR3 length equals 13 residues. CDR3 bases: TGTGCCTGGAGTTTGGGGGGAAATCAGCCCCAGCATTTT. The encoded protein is CAWSLGGNQPQHF. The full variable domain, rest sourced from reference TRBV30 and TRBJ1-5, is SQTIHQWPATLVQPVGSPLSLECTVEGTSNPNLYWYRQAAGRGLQLLFYSVGIGQISSEVPQNLSASRPQDRQFILSSKKLLLSDSGFYLCAWSLGGNQPQHFGDGTRLSIL.

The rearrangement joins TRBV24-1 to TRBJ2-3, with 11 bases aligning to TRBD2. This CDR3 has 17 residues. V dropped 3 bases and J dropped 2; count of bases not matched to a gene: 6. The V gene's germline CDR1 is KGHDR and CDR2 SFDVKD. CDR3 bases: TGTGCCACCAGTGATCCAGGACTAGCGGGCAACACAGATACGCAGTATTTT. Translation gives CATSDPGLAGNTDTQYF.

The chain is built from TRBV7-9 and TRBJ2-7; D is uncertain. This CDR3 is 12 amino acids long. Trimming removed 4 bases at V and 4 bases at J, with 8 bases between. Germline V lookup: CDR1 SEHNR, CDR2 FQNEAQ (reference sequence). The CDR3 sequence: CASSSSLYEQYF. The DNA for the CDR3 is TGTGCCAGCAGCTCCTCCCTTTACGAGCAGTACTTC.

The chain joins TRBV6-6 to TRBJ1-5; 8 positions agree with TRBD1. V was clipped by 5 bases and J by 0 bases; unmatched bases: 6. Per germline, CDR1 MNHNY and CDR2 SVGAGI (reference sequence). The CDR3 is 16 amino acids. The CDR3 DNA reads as TGTGCCAGCAGTCGAGGGACAGGATATAGCAATCAGCCCCAGCATTTT. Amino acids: CASSRGTGYSNQPQHF.

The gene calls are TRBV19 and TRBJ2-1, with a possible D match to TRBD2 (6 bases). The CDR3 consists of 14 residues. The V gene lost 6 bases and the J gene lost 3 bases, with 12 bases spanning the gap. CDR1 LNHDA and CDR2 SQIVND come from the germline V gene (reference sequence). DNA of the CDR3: TGTGCCAGTAGAGCTAGCGAGGACTACAATGAGCAGTTCTTC. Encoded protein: CASRASEDYNEQFF.

CDR3 protein: CASSQVPGRPQYF. The CDR3 nucleotides are TGTGCCAGCAGCCAAGTGCCAGGGAGGCCGCAGTATTTT. The rearrangement uses TRBV3-1 (or the pseudogene TRBV3-2) and TRBJ2-3, with D possibly matching TRBD2 (6 bases). Germline V CDR1 and CDR2: LGHDT, YNNKEL (reference sequence). CDR3 size: 13 residues. Trimming removed 1 base from V and 10 bases from J, with 12 bases in between.

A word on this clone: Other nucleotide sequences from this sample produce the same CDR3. Written as DNA, the CDR3 is TGTGCCAGCAGTTTGACAGGAAACACTGAAGCTTTCTTT. As protein: CASSLTGNTEAFF. The V and J genes are TRBV2 and TRBJ1-1; tentatively, D is TRBD1 (6 bases). Germline CDR1 reads SNHLY; CDR2 reads FYNNEI. The CDR3 loop spans 13 amino acids. The germline V and J ends were trimmed by 5 bases and 2 bases, with 9 bases remaining between them.

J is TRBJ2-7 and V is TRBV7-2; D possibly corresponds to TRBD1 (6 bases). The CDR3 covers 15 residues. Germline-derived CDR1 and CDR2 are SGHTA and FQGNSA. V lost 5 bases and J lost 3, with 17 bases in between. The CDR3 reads CASSPSGTNLYEQYF. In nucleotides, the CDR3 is TGTGCCAGCAGCCCCTCCGGGACAAATCTCTACGAGCAGTACTTC.